This TCR beta chain derives from a study of T cells in Graves' hyperthyroidism and ophthalmopathy. Study overall: At the time of initial diagnosis and before any treatment, peripheral blood was collected.

RNA transcripts served as the template for amplifying TCR beta CDR3 regions. During a first-round RT-PCR of the TCR CDR3, the HTBI primer set was used. From the multiplex PCR reads, TCRdb called clonotypes with MiXCR, one entry per CDR3 protein. The sample lists about 350,000 distinct CDR3 sequences, roughly 19% seen once, with about 4% in the top ten. The CDR3 is 17 amino acids. After removal of 0 bases from V and 3 bases from J, the junction contained 6 bases not matched to a gene. Germline V gene data show CDR1 as KGHSH and CDR2 as LQKENI. Stable Graves' hyperthyroidism denoted no ophthalmopathy progression over 18 months. Diagnostic assessment was based on clinical symptoms, serum thyroxine and TRAb, thyroid ultrasound and orbital computed tomography.

Sequenced material: blood. This receptor was taken from a woman under 30 with Graves' hyperthyroidism. V is TRBV18 and J is TRBJ2-2; 8 nucleotides line up with TRBD1. CDR3 in amino acids: CASSPPPDRGDTGELFF. For the CDR3, the DNA is TGTGCCAGCTCACCACCCCCTGACAGGGGTGACACCGGGGAGCTGTTTTTT. Based on the CDR3 plus reference TRBV18 and TRBJ2-2, the full variable domain is NAGVMQNPRHLVRRRGQEARLRCSPMKGHSHVYWYRQLPEEGLKFMVYLQKENIIDESGMPKERFSAEFPKEGPSILRIQQVVRGDSAAYFCASSPPPDRGDTGELFFGEGSRLTVL.